Each of the 5 T cell receptor beta chains below was sequenced from the same sample in a study of CD8+ T cells in alopecia areata. The treatment: oral pan-JAK inhibitor, 5-10 mg twice daily. RNA extraction and reverse transcription yielded cDNA as sequencing template. Sequenced by immunoSEQ multiplex PCR; TCRdb stores in-frame clones only, minus some. Among over 80,000 clones listed, roughly 46% were seen once. The sample was CD8+ T cells sorted from blood, taken at week 24, from a patient treated with tofacitinib. These receptors were collected from a human donor with alopecia areata.

The chain is built from TRBV6-5 and TRBJ2-2; no reliable D call. Trimming took 4 bases from V and 6 from J, leaving 9 bases between them. The CDR3 sequence is 13 residues long. From germline, CDR1 is MNHEY and CDR2 SVGAGI. CDR3 coding DNA: TGTGCCAGCAGTTGGGCTGCTTCCGGGGAGCTGTTTTTT. Residues: CASSWAASGELFF.

This clone has a single count. J is TRBJ2-1 and V is TRBV5-1; D may be TRBD1 (5 bases). Germline CDR1 and CDR2: SGHRS and YFSETQ. This CDR3 has 16 amino acids. The V gene lost 2 bases and the J gene lost 0 bases, with 12 bases spanning the gap. CDR3 sequence (DNA): TGCGCCAGCAGCTTCCAGGGCAAGAGCTCCTACAATGAGCAGTTCTTC. It is translated as CASSFQGKSSYNEQFF.

V usage is TRBV29-1 and J usage is TRBJ2-7; D gene ambiguous. The CDR3 extends over 14 amino acids. Germline V gives CDR1 SQVTM, CDR2 ANQGSEA. V gave up 3 bases and J gave up 0 bases, with 12 bases separating them. The CDR3 bases are TGCAGCGTTGAGACGGACCTAAACTCCTACGAGCAGTACTTC. This sequence encodes CSVETDLNSYEQYF.

This clone was detected a few times. The chain recombines TRBV25-1 with TRBJ2-7, with no clear D. Germline V CDR1 and CDR2: MGHDK, SYGVNS. V lost 10 bases and J lost 3, with 13 bases in between. The CDR3 is made up of 12 amino acids. CDR3 in DNA: TGTGCCACCCGCGGCCGGCGCTACGAGCAGTACTTC. The encoded protein is CATRGRRYEQYF.

The V gene is TRBV11-2, the J gene TRBJ2-7; TRBD2 is a possible D gene (6 bases). Per the germline V gene, CDR1 is SGHAT and CDR2 is FQNNGV. There are 15 residues in the CDR3. V lost 0 bases, J lost 3 bases, and 12 bases lay in between. The CDR3 sequence is CASSLEASAYYEQYF. For the CDR3, the DNA is TGTGCCAGCAGCTTAGAGGCTAGCGCGTACTACGAGCAGTACTTC.